Shown below are 5 T cell receptor beta chains from a single sample sequenced in a study of blood T cell repertoires in COVID-19. TCRdb keeps only in-frame clones here, not all; method: immunoSEQ multiplex PCR. The sample lists around 210,000 clones, about four fifths seen once, with roughly 7.8% in the top ten. The sample was peripheral blood. The receptors were sampled from a woman of 80 years or more with COVID-19, enrolled during active disease.

The chain recombines TRBV9 with TRBJ2-7; TRBD2 might be the D (6 bases). The CDR3 has 16 residues. Germline loops: CDR1 SGDLS, CDR2 YYNGEE. V lost 3 bases and J 0 bases, leaving 16 bases between the germline ends. Here the CDR3 DNA reads TGTGCCAGCAGCGCGGGTAGCGGCAGATTCTCCTACGAGCAGTACTTC. Translation: CASSAGSGRFSYEQYF.

The chain joins TRBV5-4 to TRBJ2-3, with D perhaps TRBD2 (5 bases). CDR1 is SGHNT and CDR2 is YYREEE in the germline V gene (reference sequence). CDR3 length equals 13 residues. V was trimmed by 2 bases and J by 4 bases, leaving 8 bases between them. The CDR3 DNA is TGTGCCAGCAGCTTTGGTAGCGCAGATACGCAGTATTTT. Translating gives CASSFGSADTQYF. Drawing the rest from reference TRBV5-4 and TRBJ2-3, the complete variable domain is ETGVTQSPTHLIKTRGQQVTLRCSSQSGHNTVSWYQQALGQGPQFIFQYYREEENGRGNFPPRFSGLQFPNYSSELNVNALELDDSALYLCASSFGSADTQYFGPGTRLTVL.

V and J are TRBV5-1 and TRBJ1-4, with D possibly being TRBD1 (5 bases). Trimming stripped 0 bases from V and 7 bases from J, with 13 bases between. Germline CDR1 SGHRS, CDR2 YFSETQ. CDR3 length equals 15 residues. The CDR3 spells CASSLADKGAEKLFF. CDR3 DNA: TGCGCCAGCAGCTTGGCAGACAAAGGGGCTGAAAAACTGTTTTTT.

The rearrangement joins TRBV5-1 to TRBJ1-1; TRBD1 matches 7 bases. CDR3 length equals 13 residues. V was pared by 1 base and J by 3 bases, with 0 bases of the junction left unmatched. The germline CDR1 and CDR2 sequences are SGHRS and YFSETQ. The CDR3 region has the DNA TGCGCCAGCAGCTTGCAGGGGGACACTGAAGCTTTCTTT. Encoded protein: CASSLQGDTEAFF.

This rearrangement joins TRBV28 to TRBJ1-4; D is uncertain. The CDR3 has 11 residues. Germline V gene data show CDR1 as MDHEN and CDR2 as SYDVKM. V gave up 8 bases and J gave up 12 bases, with 13 bases separating them. In DNA, the CDR3 is TGTGCCAGCGGGTCCTACAGTGAACTGTTTTTT. This sequence encodes CASGSYSELFF.